This T cell receptor beta chain was found in a study of technical replicates of blood from four donors. Using immunoSEQ multiplex PCR, the repertoire was profiled, and TCRdb retains in-frame clones only, with some absent. The data show tens of thousands of clones, 90% to 96% seen once. This receptor was identified in a human donor in good health. The sequencing input was T cells isolated from PBMCs.

CDR3 sequence (DNA): TGTGCCAGCAGCGCGGACTACCTGTCCTACAATGAGCAGTTCTTC. This sequence encodes CASSADYLSYNEQFF. The genes are TRBV7-3 and TRBJ2-1, with D possibly TRBD2 on 6 matching bases. Germline lookup yields CDR1 SGHTA and CDR2 FQGTGA. Trimming stripped 5 bases from V and 1 base from J, with 12 bases between. The CDR3 consists of 15 residues.